The 20 T cell receptor beta chains listed next were all sequenced from one sample in a study of blood T cell repertoires in COVID-19. The data were produced by immunoSEQ multiplex PCR, yet TCRdb's version contains in-frame clones alone and is incomplete. The repertoire consists of under 200,000 clones, with roughly 75% occurring once and the leading ten covering 6.5% to 7%. The sequencing input was peripheral blood. Receptor source: a man between 65 and 85 years old with active or convalescent COVID-19.

CDR3 bases: TGTGCCAGCAGCCTGACAGATTATGGCTACACCTTC. Translated, it gives CASSLTDYGYTF. V usage is TRBV7-8 and J usage is TRBJ1-2, with a possible D match to TRBD1 (5 bases). The CDR3 runs 12 residues. The V end lost 5 bases, the J end lost 5 bases, and 9 bases lay between the germline ends. Per germline, CDR1 SGHVS and CDR2 FQNEAQ. The complete variable domain, with remaining parts taken from reference TRBV7-8 and TRBJ1-2, reads GAGVSQSPRYKVAKRGQDVALRCDPISGHVSLFWYQQALGQGPEFLTYFQNEAQLDKSGLPSDRFFAERPEGSVSTLKIQRTQQEDSAVYLCASSLTDYGYTFGSGTRLTVV.

V usage is TRBV19 and J usage is TRBJ2-1, with TRBD1 identical over 8 bases. CDR1 is LNHDA and CDR2 is SQIVND in the germline V gene (reference sequence). There are 15 residues in the CDR3. With V trimmed by 4 bases and J by 6 bases, 8 bases remained unmatched. DNA of the CDR3: TGTGCCAGTAGTAGAGGCTGGACAGGGAGCAATGAGCAGTTCTTC. It encodes CASSRGWTGSNEQFF.

The gene calls are TRBV9 and TRBJ2-1; TRBD2 might be the D (6 bases). The CDR3 spans 15 residues. Trimming shortened V by 4 bases and J by 8 bases, and 19 bases separated the two germline ends. The germline V gene encodes CDR1 SGDLS and CDR2 YYNGEE. The CDR3 DNA sequence: TGTGCCAGCAGCACGTTCCCCGGGACTTCTTATGAGCAGTTCTTC. Translated: CASSTFPGTSYEQFF.

This clone occurred a few times. The chain links TRBV5-8 to TRBJ2-1, with 7 bases identical to TRBD2. The junction had 13 bases not matched to a gene; V was cut back by 4 bases and J by 3 bases. From germline, CDR1 is SGHTS and CDR2 YDEGEE. The CDR3 has 17 amino acids. This CDR3 reads CASSPPTMGGGYNEQFF. CDR3 nucleotides: TGTGCCAGCAGCCCTCCGACGATGGGGGGGGGCTACAATGAGCAGTTCTTC.

This rearrangement joins TRBV9 to TRBJ2-7, with D possibly being TRBD2 (6 bases). V was pared by 0 bases and J by 0 bases, with 10 bases between. Germline V gives CDR1 SGDLS, CDR2 YYNGEE. The CDR3 has 15 residues. The CDR3 spells CASSVGGGNSYEQYF. The CDR3 DNA sequence: TGTGCCAGCAGCGTAGGTGGAGGGAACTCCTACGAGCAGTACTTC.

The chain combines TRBV6-2 or TRBV6-3 with TRBJ1-1; 8 bases align to TRBD1. The CDR3 totals 14 residues. Trimming removed 4 bases from V and 7 bases from J; junction bases left unmatched: 8. Germline loops: CDR1 MNHEY, CDR2 SVGEGT. The CDR3 nucleotides read TGTGCCAGCAGTTCAAACAGGGGGTTCGGTGAAGCTTTCTTT. This sequence encodes CASSSNRGFGEAFF.

Only a few counts were recorded for this clone. This rearrangement joins TRBV29-1 to TRBJ2-7; perhaps TRBD2 as D (5 bases). Germline assignment: CDR1 SQVTM and CDR2 ANQGSEA. The CDR3 is 13 residues long. The V gene lost 2 bases and the J gene lost 7 bases, with 15 bases spanning the gap. The CDR3 DNA sequence: TGCAGCGTTGAAATGGCCTTGCCGGGGGAGCAGTACTTC. It translates to CSVEMALPGEQYF.

This clone was counted a single time. The CDR3 DNA is TGTGCCAGCAGCCAAGATCCGGCTAGTCCCTGGAGTGAGCAGTTCTTC. Translated: CASSQDPASPWSEQFF. The chain links TRBV3-1 (or the pseudogene TRBV3-2) to TRBJ2-1; no clear D gene. Germline loops: CDR1 LGHDT, CDR2 YNNKEL (reference sequence). Trimming took off 0 bases at V and 9 bases at J, with 18 bases between the two ends. This CDR3 is 16 amino acids long.

On this clone: Germline is not matched at one junction end, which may reflect a read error. J is TRBJ1-3 and V is TRBV6-6, with 9 positions matching TRBD1. Germline V CDR1 and CDR2: MNHNY, SVGAGI (reference sequence). This CDR3 has 13 residues. The CDR3, as DNA: TGTGCCAGCGCGTGGGACAGGGCTGCTGAGTATGATTTT. Its translation is CASAWDRAAEYDF.

The chain uses TRBV7-9 and TRBJ2-6; 8 nucleotides line up with TRBD1. Germline lookup yields CDR1 SEHNR and CDR2 FQNEAQ (reference sequence). This CDR3 spans 14 amino acids. The junction had 6 bases not matched to a gene; V was cut back by 4 bases and J by 10 bases. The chain's CDR3 is CASSSRDRRNVLTF. The CDR3 DNA reads as TGTGCCAGCAGCTCCCGGGACAGGCGAAACGTCCTGACTTTC.

This rearrangement joins TRBV20-1 to TRBJ2-5, with D uncertain. The ends were cut back, 2 bases at V and 5 bases at J, with 6 bases in the middle. The CDR3 covers 11 residues. Germline CDR1 is DFQATT and CDR2 is SNEGSKA (reference sequence). CDR3 in amino acids: CSARQWETQYF. The CDR3 coding sequence is TGCAGTGCTAGACAGTGGGAGACCCAGTACTTC.

The chain joins TRBV5-6 to TRBJ2-1; TRBD2 matches 9 bases. The CDR3 contains 18 residues. Per germline, CDR1 SGHDT and CDR2 YYEEEE. The V gene end was trimmed by 0 bases and the J gene end by 2 bases; junction bases not matched to a gene: 9. CDR3 nucleotides: TGTGCCAGCAGCTTGGTGGGGTTAGTAGCGGGAGCCTACAATGAGCAGTTCTTC. Translating it yields CASSLVGLVAGAYNEQFF.

Of note for this clone: Relative to the germline gene, one junction end is altered; a read error may explain this. The V gene is TRBV7-9, the J gene TRBJ1-2, with a possible D match to TRBD1 (6 bases). The CDR3 loop spans 13 amino acids. From germline, CDR1 is SEHNR and CDR2 FQNEAQ (reference sequence). The CDR3 protein is CASSSNPGHLNPF. DNA of the CDR3: TGTGCCAGCAGCTCTAACCCGGGACACCTGAATCCCTTC. Supplemented by reference TRBV7-9 and TRBJ1-2, the full variable domain reads DTGVSQNPRHKITKRGQNVTFRCDPISEHNRLYWYRQTLGQGPEFLTYFQNEAQLEKSRLLSDRFSAERPKGSFSTLEIQRTEQGDSAMYLCASSSNPGHLNPFGSGTRLTVV.

This chain's CDR3 is CASSLYSGDTEAFF. The CDR3 bases are TGTGCCAGCAGCTTATACTCGGGGGACACTGAAGCTTTCTTT. V is TRBV7-2 and J is TRBJ1-1; tentatively, D is TRBD1 (5 bases). The V and J ends lost 2 bases and 3 bases respectively, with 10 bases between them. The CDR3 extends over 14 amino acids. The germline V gene has CDR1 SGHTA and CDR2 FQGNSA.

This clone was picked up a small number of times. The V call is TRBV5-1, the J call TRBJ1-1; TRBD1 matches 9 bases. This CDR3 region has 14 residues. The germline CDR1 and CDR2 sequences are SGHRS and YFSETQ. The ends lost 4 bases at V and 4 bases at J; junction bases unmatched: 5. CDR3 region: CASSPTGGLTEAFF. Written as DNA, the CDR3 is TGCGCCAGCAGCCCCACAGGGGGCCTCACTGAAGCTTTCTTT.

The chain couples TRBV5-6 to TRBJ2-7; TRBD1 matches 7 bases. The V gene end was trimmed by 4 bases and the J gene end by 3 bases; junction bases not matched to a gene: 7. Germline V gene data show CDR1 as SGHDT and CDR2 as YYEEEE. The CDR3 totals 14 residues. The CDR3 is CASSQGQGVYEQYF. The DNA for the CDR3 is TGTGCCAGCAGCCAGGGCCAGGGGGTCTACGAGCAGTACTTC. Supplemented by reference TRBV5-6 and TRBJ2-7, the full variable domain reads DAGVTQSPTHLIKTRGQQVTLRCSPKSGHDTVSWYQQALGQGPQFIFQYYEEEERQRGNFPDRFSGHQFPNYSSELNVNALLLGDSALYLCASSQGQGVYEQYFGPGTRLTVT.

The chain combines TRBV6-5 with TRBJ1-2, with TRBD1 identical over 7 bases. Germline loops: CDR1 MNHEY, CDR2 SVGAGI. This CDR3 has 13 amino acids. V gave up 8 bases and J gave up 0 bases; unmatched junction bases: 3. CDR3 coding DNA: TGTGCCAGCGAGGGACAGTCTAACTATGGCTACACCTTC. Translating it yields CASEGQSNYGYTF.

The chain combines TRBV12-3 or TRBV12-4 with TRBJ1-1, with TRBD1 matching over 10 bases. The V segment lost 2 bases and the J segment 11 bases; nucleotides outside the gene matches: 2. CDR3 length equals 12 residues. The CDR3 sequence: CASSLRDRGAFF. CDR3 DNA sequence: TGTGCCAGCAGTTTAAGGGACAGGGGTGCTTTCTTT.

The V and J genes are TRBV10-1 and TRBJ2-1; 13 nucleotides line up with TRBD2. With V trimmed by 5 bases and J by 8 bases, 9 bases remained unmatched. Germline values: CDR1 WNHNN, CDR2 SYGVQD (reference sequence). The CDR3 runs to 16 residues. Written as DNA, the CDR3 is TGCGCCAGCAGTCCCTCTGGACTAGCGGGAGACCATGAGCAGTTCTTC. Translated, it gives CASSPSGLAGDHEQFF.

The J gene is TRBJ2-1, the V gene TRBV7-9; 9 bases align to TRBD2. CDR3 size: 19 residues. Trimming removed 5 bases from V and 0 bases from J; junction bases left unmatched: 14. Germline CDR1 and CDR2: SEHNR and FQNEAQ (reference sequence). The CDR3 DNA is TGTGCCAGCAGCGCCCTCCATAGCGGGGGCCTTAGCTCCTACAATGAGCAGTTCTTC. Its protein product is CASSALHSGGLSSYNEQFF.